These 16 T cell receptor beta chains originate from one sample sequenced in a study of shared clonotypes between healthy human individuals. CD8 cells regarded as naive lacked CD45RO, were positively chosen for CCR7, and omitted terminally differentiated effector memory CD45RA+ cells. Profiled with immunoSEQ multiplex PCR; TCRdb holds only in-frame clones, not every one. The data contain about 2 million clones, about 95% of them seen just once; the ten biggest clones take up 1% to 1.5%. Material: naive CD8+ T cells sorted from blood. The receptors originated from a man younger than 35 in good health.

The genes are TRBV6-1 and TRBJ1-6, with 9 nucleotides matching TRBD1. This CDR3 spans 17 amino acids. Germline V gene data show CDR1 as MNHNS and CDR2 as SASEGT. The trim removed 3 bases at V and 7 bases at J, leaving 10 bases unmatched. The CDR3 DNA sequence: TGTGCCAGCAGTGATTTATATCTGGGACAGGGAAATTCACCCCTCCACTTT. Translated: CASSDLYLGQGNSPLHF.

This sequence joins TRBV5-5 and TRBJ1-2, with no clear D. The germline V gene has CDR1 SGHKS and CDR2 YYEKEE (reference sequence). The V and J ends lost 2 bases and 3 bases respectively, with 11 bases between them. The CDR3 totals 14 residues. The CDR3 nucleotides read TGTGCCAGCAGCTTAAGCGCAGGAGACTATGGCTACACCTTC. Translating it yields CASSLSAGDYGYTF.

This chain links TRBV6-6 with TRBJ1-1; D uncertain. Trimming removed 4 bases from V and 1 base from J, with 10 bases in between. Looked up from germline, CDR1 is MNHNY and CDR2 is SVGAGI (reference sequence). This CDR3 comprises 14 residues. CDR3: CASSFQVGNTEAFF. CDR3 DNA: TGTGCCAGCAGTTTCCAGGTGGGGAACACTGAAGCTTTCTTT.

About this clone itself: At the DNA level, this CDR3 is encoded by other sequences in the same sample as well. CDR3 sequence (DNA): TGTGCCAGCAGTTTATTGGGGGTCACAGATACGCAGTATTTT. It specifies CASSLLGVTDTQYF. The chain links TRBV27 to TRBJ2-3; D may be TRBD1 or TRBD2 (5 bases each). V was clipped by 1 base and J by 2 bases, with 7 bases between them. The CDR3 is 14 residues long. Looked up from germline, CDR1 is MNHEY and CDR2 is SMNVEV (reference sequence).

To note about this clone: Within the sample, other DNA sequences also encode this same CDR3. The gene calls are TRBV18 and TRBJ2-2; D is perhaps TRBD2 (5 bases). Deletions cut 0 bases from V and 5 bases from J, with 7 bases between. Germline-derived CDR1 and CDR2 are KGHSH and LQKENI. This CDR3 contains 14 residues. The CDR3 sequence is CASSPPRVTGELFF. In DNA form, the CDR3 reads TGTGCCAGCTCACCACCGAGGGTGACCGGGGAGCTGTTTTTT.

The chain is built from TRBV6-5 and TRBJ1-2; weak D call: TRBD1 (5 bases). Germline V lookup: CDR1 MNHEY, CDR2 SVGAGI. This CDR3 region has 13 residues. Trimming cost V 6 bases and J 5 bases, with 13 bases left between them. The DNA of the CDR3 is TGTGCCAGCAGCCCCGGGACGGAGTATGGCTACACCTTC. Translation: CASSPGTEYGYTF.

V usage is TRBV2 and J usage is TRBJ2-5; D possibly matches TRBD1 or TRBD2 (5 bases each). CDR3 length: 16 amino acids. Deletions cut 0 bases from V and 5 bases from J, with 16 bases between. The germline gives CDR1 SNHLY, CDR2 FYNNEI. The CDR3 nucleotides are TGTGCCAGCAGTGAAGCGCTTGAGGGGTTGGGGGAGACCCAGTACTTC. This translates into CASSEALEGLGETQYF.

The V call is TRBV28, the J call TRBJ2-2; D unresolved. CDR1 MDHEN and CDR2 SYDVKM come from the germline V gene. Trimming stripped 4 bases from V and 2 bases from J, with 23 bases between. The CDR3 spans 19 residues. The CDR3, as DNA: TGTGCCAGCAGTTATCTAAACCTTGGCCATGTGGCCAACACCGGGGAGCTGTTTTTT. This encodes CASSYLNLGHVANTGELFF.

CDR3 DNA sequence: TGCGCCAGCAGCCAAGGGAACAGCCTGGAACTCCTAGCCAAAAACATTCAGTACTTC. It codes for CASSQGNSLELLAKNIQYF. The rearrangement links TRBV4-1 to TRBJ2-4; D remains unclear. The CDR3 has 19 residues. Trimming cost V 1 base and J 0 bases, with 19 bases left between them. Germline V gene data show CDR1 as MGHRA and CDR2 as YSYEKL.

The DNA of the CDR3 is TGTGCCAGCAGCTCAGAGAGCTCTGGAAACACCATATATTTT. It encodes CASSSESSGNTIYF. V usage is TRBV5-6 and J usage is TRBJ1-3, with unresolved D. Trimming pared 3 bases from V and 0 bases from J, leaving 7 bases between. Germline V gene lookup returns CDR1 SGHDT and CDR2 YYEEEE. CDR3 length: 14 amino acids.

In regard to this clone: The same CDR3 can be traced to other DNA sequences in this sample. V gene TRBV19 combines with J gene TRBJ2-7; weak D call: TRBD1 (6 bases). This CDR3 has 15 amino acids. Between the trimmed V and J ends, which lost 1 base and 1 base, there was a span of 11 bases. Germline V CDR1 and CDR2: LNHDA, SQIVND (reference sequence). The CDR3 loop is CASSIGGGGSYEQYF. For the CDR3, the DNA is TGTGCCAGTAGTATAGGAGGGGGTGGTTCCTACGAGCAGTACTTC.

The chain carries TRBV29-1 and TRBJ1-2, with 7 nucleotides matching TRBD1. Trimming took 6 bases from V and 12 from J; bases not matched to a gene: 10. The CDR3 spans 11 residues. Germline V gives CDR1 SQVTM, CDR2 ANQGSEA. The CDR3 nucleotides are TGCAGCGTAGAGACGACAGGGCTCCACACCTTC. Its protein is CSVETTGLHTF.

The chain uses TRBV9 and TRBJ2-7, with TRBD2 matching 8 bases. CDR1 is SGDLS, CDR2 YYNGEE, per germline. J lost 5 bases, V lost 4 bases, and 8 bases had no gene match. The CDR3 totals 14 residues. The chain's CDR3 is CASSRKREPHEQYF. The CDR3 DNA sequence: TGTGCCAGCAGCAGAAAGCGGGAGCCTCACGAGCAGTACTTC. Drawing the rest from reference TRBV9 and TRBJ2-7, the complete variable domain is DSGVTQTPKHLITATGQRVTLRCSPRSGDLSVYWYQQSLDQGLQFLIQYYNGEERAKGNILERFSAQQFPDLHSELNLSSLELGDSALYFCASSRKREPHEQYFGPGTRLTVT.

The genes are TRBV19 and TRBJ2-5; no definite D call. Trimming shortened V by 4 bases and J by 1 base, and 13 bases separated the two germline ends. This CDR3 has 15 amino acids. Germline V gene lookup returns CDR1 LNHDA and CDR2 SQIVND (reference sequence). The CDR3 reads CASSKIDGLQETQYF. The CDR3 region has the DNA TGTGCCAGTAGTAAGATCGACGGCCTCCAAGAGACCCAGTACTTC. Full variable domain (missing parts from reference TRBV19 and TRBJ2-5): DGGITQSPKYLFRKEGQNVTLSCEQNLNHDAMYWYRQDPGQGLRLIYYSQIVNDFQKGDIAEGYSVSREKKESFPLTVTSAQKNPTAFYLCASSKIDGLQETQYFGPGTRLLVL.

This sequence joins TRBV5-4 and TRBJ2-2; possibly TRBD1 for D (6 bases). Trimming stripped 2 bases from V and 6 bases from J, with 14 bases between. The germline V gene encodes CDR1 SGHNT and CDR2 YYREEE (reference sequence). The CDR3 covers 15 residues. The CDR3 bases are TGTGCCAGCAGCTTAACAGGGCTTGAACCCGGGGAGCTGTTTTTT. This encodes CASSLTGLEPGELFF. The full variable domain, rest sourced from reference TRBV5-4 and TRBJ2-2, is ETGVTQSPTHLIKTRGQQVTLRCSSQSGHNTVSWYQQALGQGPQFIFQYYREEENGRGNFPPRFSGLQFPNYSSELNVNALELDDSALYLCASSLTGLEPGELFFGEGSRLTVL.

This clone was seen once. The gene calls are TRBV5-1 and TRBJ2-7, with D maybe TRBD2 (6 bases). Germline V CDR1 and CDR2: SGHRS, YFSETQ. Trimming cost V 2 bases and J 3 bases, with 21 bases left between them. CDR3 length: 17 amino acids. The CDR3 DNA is TGCGCCAGCAGCTTCTCGGGGGTAGGCACGGAGGGCTACGAGCAGTACTTC. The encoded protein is CASSFSGVGTEGYEQYF.